The source of this TCR beta chain is a study of monozygotic twins with cystic fibrosis. Study in general: Libraries were built from 3 to 3.5 micrograms of fragmented DNA using approximately 16 PCR cycles.

Study-level results: Monozygotic CF twin pairs shared significantly more nucleotide-identical clonotypes than unrelated CF individuals did. No link emerged between shared CDR3 counts and age, concordance or severity. Co-twins had the most similar V usage for 13 of 16 pairs, J for 8.

CDR3 length equals 15 residues. The germline V gene encodes CDR1 SGDLS and CDR2 YYNGEE. V was trimmed by 6 bases and J by 1 base, leaving 16 bases between them. Sequencing used immunoSEQ multiplex PCR; TCRdb keeps in-frame clones, though not all of them. The sample holds about 36,000 clones, about 93% seen once. Details on this clone: The antigen remains unidentified.

The chain joins TRBV9 to TRBJ1-1; D remains ambiguous. The sequence was collected from a boy aged 2 to 10 with cystic fibrosis. Sequenced: blood. DNA of the CDR3: TGTGCCAGCAACCCCTCGGGAGGTTCGAACACTGAAGCTTTCTTT. Translation: CASNPSGGSNTEAFF. The whole variable domain, filled in from reference TRBV9 and TRBJ1-1, reads DSGVTQTPKHLITATGQRVTLRCSPRSGDLSVYWYQQSLDQGLQFLIQYYNGEERAKGNILERFSAQQFPDLHSELNLSSLELGDSALYFCASNPSGGSNTEAFFGQGTRLTVV.